Listed below are T cell receptor beta chains from one sample, sequenced in a study of shared clonotypes between healthy human individuals. Only in-frame clones appear in the TCRdb table, and some are missing; sequencing was by immunoSEQ multiplex PCR. The sample lists more than 2 million clones; approximately 94% were seen once. Sequenced material: naive CD8+ T cells sorted from blood. Receptor source: a man younger than 30 in good health. CDR3s include the opening cysteine and the closing phenylalanine or tryptophan. D genes are given only for firm matches. Size tells how often a clone was seen (once, few, many) or the class of an expanded clone, and some rows leave it out.

J gene,V gene,D gene,clone size,CDR3 protein,CDR3 DNA
TRBJ2-3,TRBV9,NA,once,CASSGIPWPETSTDTQYF,TGTGCCAGCAGCGGAATCCCGTGGCCTGAGACTAGCACAGATACGCAGTATTTT
TRBJ2-1,TRBV4-2,NA,NA,CASSQGPEQFF,TGTGCCAGCAGCCAGGGACCCGAGCAGTTCTTC
TRBJ2-1,TRBV7-9,TRBD2,NA,CASSPPGGYNEQFF,TGTGCCAGCAGCCCCCCGGGAGGCTACAATGAGCAGTTCTTC
TRBJ2-3,TRBV4-1,TRBD1,NA,CASSHGQGVTDTQYF,TGCGCCAGCAGCCACGGACAGGGGGTCACAGATACGCAGTATTTT
TRBJ1-2,TRBV19,NA,NA,CASRTGSTHYGYTF,TGTGCCAGTAGAACAGGGAGCACTCACTATGGCTACACCTTC
TRBJ1-1,TRBV13,TRBD1,NA,CASSRFRGLDTEAFF,TGTGCCAGCAGTCGTTTCAGGGGGCTCGACACTGAAGCTTTCTTT
TRBJ2-1,TRBV27,TRBD1,once,CASSWTGGGNEQFF,TGTGCCAGCAGCTGGACAGGGGGGGGCAATGAGCAGTTCTTC
TRBJ2-1,TRBV6-1,NA,NA,CASSEWAGEGYNEQFF,TGTGCCAGCAGTGAATGGGCAGGGGAGGGCTACAATGAGCAGTTCTTC
TRBJ1-1,TRBV7-9,NA,NA,CASSSTEAFF,TGTGCCAGCAGCTCAACTGAAGCTTTCTTT
TRBJ2-7,TRBV9,TRBD2,NA,CASSSGTSGTRPYEQYF,TGTGCCAGCAGCTCGGGGACTAGCGGGACTCGACCCTACGAGCAGTACTTC
TRBJ1-1,TRBV11-1,NA,NA,CASTSILNTEAFF,TGTGCCAGCACCTCGATCCTGAACACTGAAGCTTTCTTT
TRBJ2-7,TRBV11-2,NA,NA,CASSWRDGSYEQYF,TGTGCCAGCAGCTGGCGGGATGGCTCCTACGAGCAGTACTTC
TRBJ2-3,TRBV7-9,NA,NA,CASSSTGDTQYF,TGTGCCAGCAGCTCGACCGGAGATACGCAGTATTTT
TRBJ2-3,TRBV27,NA,NA,CASSRTGGTDTQYF,TGTGCCAGCAGTCGAACCGGGGGCACAGATACGCAGTATTTT
TRBJ2-1,TRBV2,NA,once,CASRVDGSSYNEQFF,TGTGCCAGCAGGGTAGACGGGAGCTCCTACAATGAGCAGTTCTTC
TRBJ1-5,TRBV16,TRBD1,once,CASSHGQGNQPQHF,TGTGCCAGCAGCCATGGACAGGGTAATCAGCCCCAGCATTTT
TRBJ2-1,TRBV29-1,NA,NA,CSVMRGSYNEQFF,TGCAGCGTTATGCGGGGCTCCTACAATGAGCAGTTCTTC
TRBJ2-7,TRBV19,TRBD1,once,CASSLTGGESYEQYF,TGTGCCAGTAGCTTGACAGGGGGCGAATCCTACGAGCAGTACTTC
TRBJ1-2,TRBV7-9,TRBD1,NA,CASSTRDSFYGYTF,TGTGCCAGCAGCACCCGGGACAGCTTCTATGGCTACACCTTC
TRBJ1-4,TRBV9,TRBD1,NA,CASSVGQGGEKLFF,TGTGCCAGCAGCGTTGGACAGGGCGGTGAAAAACTGTTTTTT
TRBJ1-1,TRBV11-2,NA,NA,CASSLIVARLGNTEAFF,TGTGCCAGCAGCTTGATCGTCGCGAGATTGGGAAACACTGAAGCTTTCTTT
TRBJ2-7,TRBV7-2,NA,once,CASSPGLFYEQYF,TGTGCCAGCAGCCCGGGACTTTTCTACGAGCAGTACTTC
TRBJ1-1,TRBV14,TRBD1,NA,CASSQVTGGTEAFF,TGTGCCAGCAGCCAAGTCACAGGGGGCACTGAAGCTTTCTTT
TRBJ2-4,TRBV28,NA,NA,CASSLISGAADILAKNIQYF,TGTGCCAGCAGTTTAATATCAGGGGCCGCGGATATTTTAGCCAAAAACATTCAGTACTTC
TRBJ1-5,TRBV6-1,NA,NA,CASSEAERSNQPQHF,TGTGCCAGCAGTGAAGCCGAAAGGTCGAATCAGCCCCAGCATTTT
TRBJ1-6,TRBV27,NA,NA,CASSSFVGAGGNNSPLHF,TGTGCCAGCAGTTCCTTCGTGGGGGCCGGGGGGAATAATTCACCCCTCCACTTT
TRBJ1-2,TRBV5-5,NA,NA,CASSLPGTSHTF,TGTGCCAGCAGCTTGCCCGGGACGTCACACACCTTC
TRBJ2-3,TRBV13,NA,NA,CASTDSSTDTQYF,TGTGCCAGCACAGACAGTAGCACAGATACGCAGTATTTT
TRBJ1-2,TRBV6-5,NA,NA,CASSLQGSGGYTF,TGTGCCAGCAGTTTACAGGGAAGTGGTGGCTACACCTTC
TRBJ2-7,TRBV6-5,TRBD1,NA,CASSPGQGGPYEQYF,TGTGCCAGCAGTCCAGGACAGGGGGGGCCCTACGAGCAGTACTTC
TRBJ1-4,TRBV11-2,NA,NA,CASSYLGRALNEKLFF,TGTGCCAGCAGCTATCTGGGCCGGGCCTTGAATGAAAAACTGTTTTTT
TRBJ1-6,TRBV28,NA,NA,CASSFPGTENSPLHF,TGTGCCAGCAGTTTTCCCGGGACGGAGAATTCACCCCTCCACTTT
TRBJ1-1,TRBV27,NA,NA,CASSSLPTDGGNTEAFF,TGTGCCAGCAGTTCATTACCCACCGACGGGGGGAACACTGAAGCTTTCTTT
TRBJ1-1,TRBV10-3,TRBD1,NA,CAAQGAINTEAFF,TGTGCCGCCCAGGGGGCGATTAACACTGAAGCTTTCTTT
TRBJ1-4,TRBV4-1,NA,NA,CASSQDLAGGSFF,TGCGCCAGCAGCCAAGATCTTGCCGGGGGGTCGTTTTTT
TRBJ2-1,TRBV28,NA,NA,CASSFRGNNEQFF,TGTGCCAGCAGTTTCAGGGGAAACAATGAGCAGTTCTTC
TRBJ2-7,TRBV13,NA,once,CASSLNVAYEQYF,TGTGCCAGCAGCTTAAACGTAGCCTACGAGCAGTACTTC
TRBJ2-5,TRBV6-5,NA,once,CASSYGLKETQYF,TGTGCCAGCAGTTACGGCCTAAAGGAGACCCAGTACTTC
TRBJ2-3,TRBV27,NA,NA,CASSQYQGSELADTQYF,TGTGCCAGCAGTCAATACCAGGGGTCGGAGTTGGCAGATACGCAGTATTTT
TRBJ1-5,TRBV6-5,NA,NA,CASSYGGNQPQHF,TGTGCCAGCAGTTACGGCGGGAATCAGCCCCAGCATTTT
TRBJ2-3,TRBV30,NA,NA,CAWGVAPSTDTQYF,TGTGCCTGGGGAGTAGCTCCGTCCACAGATACGCAGTATTTT
TRBJ1-5,TRBV30,TRBD1,NA,CAWSPPGQGHQPQHF,TGTGCCTGGAGCCCCCCCGGACAGGGCCATCAGCCCCAGCATTTT
TRBJ2-3,TRBV5-1,TRBD1,NA,CASSGGGDRGADTQYF,TGCGCCAGCAGCGGCGGAGGGGACAGGGGAGCAGATACGCAGTATTTT
TRBJ2-7,TRBV5-1,NA,NA,CASSLYGLYEQYF,TGCGCCAGCAGCCTGTACGGTCTCTACGAGCAGTACTTC
TRBJ2-7,TRBV6-1,NA,NA,CASAPRVSYEQYF,TGTGCCAGTGCCCCCCGGGTCTCCTACGAGCAGTACTTC
TRBJ2-3,TRBV9,NA,NA,CASSLLTSPYDTQYF,TGTGCCAGCAGCCTCCTGACTAGTCCTTACGATACGCAGTATTTT
TRBJ1-4,TRBV5-6,NA,NA,CASSRRGWEGATNEKLFF,TGTGCCAGCAGCCGCCGAGGCTGGGAAGGGGCAACTAATGAAAAACTGTTTTTT
TRBJ2-7,TRBV10-2,NA,NA,CASSVLASSYEQYF,TGCGCCAGCAGTGTGTTAGCCTCTTCCTACGAGCAGTACTTC